Following are 5 T cell receptor beta chains from one sample sequenced in a study of identical twins (dated by TCRdb to the mid-2010s). The library was made by 5' RACE. The sequencer was an Illumina HiSeq 2000. The public reads were run again by TCRdb, first through fastp at Q25 and then through MiXCR, and only productive beta chains were kept. Merged by CDR3 protein, the rows form single entries marked with the most common genes and DNA. The sample table contains over 600,000 distinct CDR3 sequences; only one count was recorded for about 20% of them. The ten most abundant clones make up around 4.4% of the sample. This same sample was also part of a study on T cells expressing NK-cell markers.

Sequencing input: PBMCs. The receptors originated from a woman aged 18-35 years in good health.

This clonotype showed up many times. V is TRBV25-1 and J is TRBJ1-2, with D possibly TRBD1 on 5 matching bases. Germline V CDR1 and CDR2: MGHDK, SYGVNS. This CDR3 has 14 amino acids. Trimming took off 4 bases at V and 3 bases at J, with 12 bases between the two ends. The CDR3 protein is CASSARGRHYGYTF. The CDR3 DNA reads TGTGCCAGCAGTGCTAGGGGACGACACTATGGCTACACCTTC.

The sample holds many counts of this clonotype. This sequence joins TRBV10-3 and TRBJ1-6; no definite D call. CDR3 length: 12 amino acids. Germline V lookup: CDR1 ENHRY, CDR2 SYGVKD. V lost 0 bases and J lost 9, with 3 bases in between. The CDR3: CAISESASPLHF. CDR3 DNA: TGTGCCATCAGTGAGTCTGCTTCACCCCTCCACTTT.

This clonotype was seen ten or more times. This chain connects TRBV6-1 to TRBJ2-5; 9 bases line up with TRBD2. J gave up 5 bases and V 6 bases, and 10 bases lay outside the gene matches. The CDR3 consists of 15 residues. The germline V gene encodes CDR1 MNHNS and CDR2 SASEGT. CDR3 amino acids: CASSLRSGGSETQYF. CDR3 in DNA: TGTGCCAGCAGCCTCCGTAGCGGGGGTTCGGAGACCCAGTACTTC.

This clonotype occurred a few times. The V gene is TRBV7-2, the J gene TRBJ1-5; 9 nucleotides agree with TRBD1. The CDR3 is 14 amino acids. Germline lookup yields CDR1 SGHTA and CDR2 FQGNSA. V was clipped by 6 bases and J by 6 bases; unmatched bases: 6. The CDR3 region is CASRRTGVSQPQHF. For the CDR3, the DNA is TGTGCCAGCAGAAGGACAGGGGTGAGTCAGCCCCAGCATTTT.

This chain uses TRBV20-1 with TRBJ1-6; possibly TRBD1 for D (6 bases). Germline loops: CDR1 DFQATT, CDR2 SNEGSKA (reference sequence). This CDR3 spans 14 amino acids. V dropped 6 bases and J dropped 9 bases, with 18 bases sitting between them. CDR3 amino acids: CSASTGIDGSPLHF. The CDR3 DNA sequence: TGCAGTGCCTCTACAGGGATTGACGGTTCACCCCTCCACTTT.